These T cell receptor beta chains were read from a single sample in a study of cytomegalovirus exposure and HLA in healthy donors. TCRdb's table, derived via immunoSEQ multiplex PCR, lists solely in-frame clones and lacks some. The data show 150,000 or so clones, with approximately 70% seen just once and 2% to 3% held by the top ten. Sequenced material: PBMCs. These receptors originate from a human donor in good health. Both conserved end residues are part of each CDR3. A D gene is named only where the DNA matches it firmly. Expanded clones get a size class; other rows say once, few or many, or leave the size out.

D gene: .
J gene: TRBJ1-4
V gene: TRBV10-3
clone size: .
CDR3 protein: CAISEPKGSRNEKLFF
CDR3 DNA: TGTGCCATCAGTGAGCCCAAGGGGTCGAGGAATGAAAAACTGTTTTTT

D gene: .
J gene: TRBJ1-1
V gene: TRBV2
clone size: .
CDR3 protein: CASSEDREGTEAFF
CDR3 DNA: TGTGCCAGCAGTGAAGACAGGGAGGGCACTGAAGCTTTCTTT

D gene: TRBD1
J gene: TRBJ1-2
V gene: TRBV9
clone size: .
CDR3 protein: CASSVERGQGIPNHGYTF
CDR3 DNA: TGTGCCAGCAGCGTAGAGAGGGGACAGGGTATCCCTAACCATGGCTACACCTTC

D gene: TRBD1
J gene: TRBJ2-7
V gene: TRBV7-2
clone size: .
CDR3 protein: CASSLEPGQGYEQYF
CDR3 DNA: TGTGCCAGCAGCTTAGAACCGGGACAGGGTTACGAGCAGTACTTC

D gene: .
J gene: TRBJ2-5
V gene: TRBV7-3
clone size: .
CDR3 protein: CASSSASEESQYF
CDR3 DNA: TGTGCCAGCAGCTCAGCGTCCGAAGAGAGCCAGTACTTC

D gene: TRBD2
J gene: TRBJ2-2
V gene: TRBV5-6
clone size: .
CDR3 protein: CASSFASGGGTGELFF
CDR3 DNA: TGTGCCAGCAGCTTTGCCAGCGGGGGAGGGACCGGGGAGCTGTTTTTT

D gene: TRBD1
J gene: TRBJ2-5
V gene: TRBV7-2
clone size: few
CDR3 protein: CASSSRQGGETQYF
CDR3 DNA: TGTGCCAGCAGTTCCAGACAGGGCGGAGAGACCCAGTACTTC

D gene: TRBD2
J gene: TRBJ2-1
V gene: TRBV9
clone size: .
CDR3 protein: CASSAIGTGTSEAFF
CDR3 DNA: TGTGCCAGCAGCGCAATAGGGACCGGGACTAGCGAGGCGTTCTTC

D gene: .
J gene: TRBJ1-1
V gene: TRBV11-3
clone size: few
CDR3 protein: CASSLTVNTEAFF
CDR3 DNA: TGTGCCAGCAGCTTGACAGTGAACACTGAAGCTTTCTTT

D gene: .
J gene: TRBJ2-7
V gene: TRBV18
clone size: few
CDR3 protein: CASSPGQGGAYEQYF
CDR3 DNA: TGTGCCAGCTCACCAGGTCAGGGTGGTGCCTACGAGCAGTACTTC

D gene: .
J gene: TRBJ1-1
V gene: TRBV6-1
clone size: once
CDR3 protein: CASSPQTDLNTEAFF
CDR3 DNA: TGTGCCAGCAGTCCTCAGACAGATTTGAACACTGAAGCTTTCTTT

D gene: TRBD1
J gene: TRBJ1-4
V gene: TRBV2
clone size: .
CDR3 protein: CASRWAGGENEKLFF
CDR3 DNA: TGTGCCAGCCGCTGGGCAGGGGGCGAGAATGAAAAACTGTTTTTT

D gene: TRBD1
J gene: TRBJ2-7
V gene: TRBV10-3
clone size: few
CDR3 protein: CAIRSGTGPYEQYF
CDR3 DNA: TGTGCCATCAGATCAGGGACAGGACCCTACGAGCAGTACTTC

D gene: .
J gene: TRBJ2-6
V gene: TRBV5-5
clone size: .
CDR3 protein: CASSFQGGVSQGVLTF
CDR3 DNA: TGTGCCAGCAGCTTCCAGGGGGGAGTATCTCAAGGCGTCCTGACTTTC

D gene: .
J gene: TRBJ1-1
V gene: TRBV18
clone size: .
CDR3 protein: CASSPLGYRGGGEAFF
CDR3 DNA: TGTGCCAGCTCACCCCTTGGTTACCGGGGAGGGGGTGAAGCTTTCTTT

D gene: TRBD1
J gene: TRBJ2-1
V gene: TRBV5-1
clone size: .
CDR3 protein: CASSPGQGYNEQFF
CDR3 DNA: TGCGCCAGCAGCCCGGGACAGGGCTACAATGAGCAGTTCTTC

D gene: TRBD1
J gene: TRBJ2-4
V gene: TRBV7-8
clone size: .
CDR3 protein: CASSLGDRTGAKNIQYF
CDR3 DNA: TGTGCCAGCAGCTTAGGGGACAGGACGGGGGCCAAAAACATTCAGTACTTC

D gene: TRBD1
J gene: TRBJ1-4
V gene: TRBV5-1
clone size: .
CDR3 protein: CASSPGQGSEKLFF
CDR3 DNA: TGCGCCAGCAGCCCTGGACAGGGTAGTGAAAAACTGTTTTTT

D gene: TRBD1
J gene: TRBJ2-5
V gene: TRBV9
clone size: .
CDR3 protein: CASSVVGQGGQETQYF
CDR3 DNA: TGTGCCAGCAGCGTTGTTGGACAGGGGGGGCAAGAGACCCAGTACTTC

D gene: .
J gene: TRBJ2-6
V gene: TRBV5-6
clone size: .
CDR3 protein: CASSLVQRSAGANVLTF
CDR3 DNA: TGTGCCAGCAGCTTGGTACAGCGGAGCGCTGGGGCCAACGTCCTGACTTTC

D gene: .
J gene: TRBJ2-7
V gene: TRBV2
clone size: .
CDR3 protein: CASAGRGVFGYEQYF
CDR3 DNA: TGTGCCAGCGCGGGCAGGGGTGTGTTTGGGTACGAGCAGTACTTC

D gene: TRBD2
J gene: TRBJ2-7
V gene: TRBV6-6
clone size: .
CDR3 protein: CASTQRGVSYEQYF
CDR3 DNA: TGTGCCAGCACGCAGCGGGGGGTCTCCTACGAGCAGTACTTC

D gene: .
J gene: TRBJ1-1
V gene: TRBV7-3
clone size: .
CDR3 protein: CASSLETSTEAFF
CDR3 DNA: TGTGCCAGCAGCCTAGAGACGTCCACTGAAGCTTTCTTT

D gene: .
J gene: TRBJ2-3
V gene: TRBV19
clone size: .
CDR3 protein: CASGQGPSTDTQYF
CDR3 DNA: TGTGCCAGTGGGCAGGGGCCTAGCACAGATACGCAGTATTTT

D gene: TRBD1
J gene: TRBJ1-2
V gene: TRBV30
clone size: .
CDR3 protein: CAWSRGQGGYGYTF
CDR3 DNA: TGTGCCTGGAGCAGAGGACAGGGGGGGTATGGCTACACCTTC

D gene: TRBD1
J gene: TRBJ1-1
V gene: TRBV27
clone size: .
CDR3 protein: CASRQPDYRGEAFF
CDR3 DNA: TGTGCCAGCAGGCAACCCGATTACAGGGGGGAAGCTTTCTTT

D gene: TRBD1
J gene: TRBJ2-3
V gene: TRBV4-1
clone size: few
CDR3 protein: CASSQRGQGWADTQYF
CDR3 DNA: TGCGCCAGCAGCCAAAGGGGACAGGGTTGGGCAGATACGCAGTATTTT

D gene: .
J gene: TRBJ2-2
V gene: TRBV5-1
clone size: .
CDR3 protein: CASSWDITGELFF
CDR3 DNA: TGCGCCAGCAGCTGGGACATCACCGGGGAGCTGTTTTTT

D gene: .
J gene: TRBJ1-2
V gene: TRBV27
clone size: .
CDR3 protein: CASSLTTNYGYTF
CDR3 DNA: TGTGCCAGCAGTTTGACTACAAACTATGGCTACACCTTC

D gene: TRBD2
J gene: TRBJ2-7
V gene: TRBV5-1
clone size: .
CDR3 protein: CASSLRTSGAYEQYF
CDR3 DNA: TGCGCCAGCAGCCTCCGGACTAGCGGCGCCTACGAGCAGTACTTC

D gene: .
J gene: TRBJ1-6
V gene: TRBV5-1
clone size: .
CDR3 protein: CASRPTERNSPLHF
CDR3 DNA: TGCGCCAGCAGACCAACCGAACGGAATTCACCCCTCCACTTT

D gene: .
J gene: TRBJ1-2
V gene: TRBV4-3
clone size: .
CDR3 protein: CASSQDPQPNYGYTF
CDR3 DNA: TGCGCCAGCAGCCAAGATCCACAGCCTAACTATGGCTACACCTTC

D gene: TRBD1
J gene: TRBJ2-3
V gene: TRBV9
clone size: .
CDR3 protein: CASSVQGAGADTQYF
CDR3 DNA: TGTGCCAGCAGCGTGCAGGGGGCTGGAGCAGATACGCAGTATTTT

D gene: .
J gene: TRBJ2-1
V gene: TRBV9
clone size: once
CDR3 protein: CASSVTPGAQNEQFF
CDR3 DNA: TGTGCCAGCAGCGTTACACCGGGAGCCCAAAATGAGCAGTTCTTC

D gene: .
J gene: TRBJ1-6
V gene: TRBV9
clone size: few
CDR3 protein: CASSTRVAENSPLHF
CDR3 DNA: TGTGCCAGCAGCACCAGGGTAGCTGAGAATTCACCCCTCCACTTT

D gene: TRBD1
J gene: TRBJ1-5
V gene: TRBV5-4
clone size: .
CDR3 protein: CASSLGGTGGQPQHF
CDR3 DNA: TGTGCCAGCAGCTTGGGCGGGACAGGGGGACAGCCCCAGCATTTT

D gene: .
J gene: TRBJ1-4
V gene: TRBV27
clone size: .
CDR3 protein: CASNGGSVEKLFF
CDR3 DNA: TGTGCCAGCAATGGGGGGAGTGTTGAAAAACTGTTTTTT

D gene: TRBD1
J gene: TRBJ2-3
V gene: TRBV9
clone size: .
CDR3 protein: CASSVQGEDTQYF
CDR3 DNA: TGTGCCAGCAGCGTACAGGGGGAAGATACGCAGTATTTT

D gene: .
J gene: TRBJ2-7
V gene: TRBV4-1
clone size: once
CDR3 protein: CASSQDLSRSGTPYEQYF
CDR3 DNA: TGCGCCAGCAGCCAAGATCTTTCTCGCTCCGGGACTCCCTACGAGCAGTACTTC

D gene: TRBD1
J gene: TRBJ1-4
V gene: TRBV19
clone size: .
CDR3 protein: CASSLPGQGSEKLFF
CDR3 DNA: TGTGCCAGTAGTTTACCGGGACAGGGGTCTGAAAAACTGTTTTTT

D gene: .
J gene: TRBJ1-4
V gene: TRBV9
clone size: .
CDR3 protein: CASSVEGQTDEKLFF
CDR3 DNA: TGTGCCAGCAGCGTAGAAGGACAGACCGATGAAAAACTGTTTTTT

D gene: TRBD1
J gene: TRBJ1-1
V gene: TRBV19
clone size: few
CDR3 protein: CASSIGTGGPEAFF
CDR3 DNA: TGTGCCAGTAGCATCGGGACAGGGGGCCCTGAAGCTTTCTTT

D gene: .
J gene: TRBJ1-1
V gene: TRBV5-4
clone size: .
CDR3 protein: CASSSTAGGLEAFF
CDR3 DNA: TGTGCCAGCAGCTCCACAGCGGGGGGTCTTGAAGCTTTCTTT

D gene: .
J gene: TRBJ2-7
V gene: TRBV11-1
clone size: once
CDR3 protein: CASSSTGFTSSYEQYF
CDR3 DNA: TGTGCCAGCAGTTCGACGGGTTTTACCAGCTCCTACGAGCAGTACTTC

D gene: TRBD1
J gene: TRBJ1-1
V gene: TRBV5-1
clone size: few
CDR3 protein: CASSSGQAANTEAFF
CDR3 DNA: TGCGCCAGCAGCAGTGGACAGGCGGCGAACACTGAAGCTTTCTTT

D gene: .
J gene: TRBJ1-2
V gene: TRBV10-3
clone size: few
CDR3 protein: CAIKDRGARGYTF
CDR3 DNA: TGTGCCATCAAAGACCGGGGAGCCCGTGGCTACACCTTC